The following is a TCR beta chain sequence with its context. Here immunoSEQ multiplex PCR was the method, and the copy in TCRdb shows in-frame clones only, minus some. The data contain about 390,000 clones, just under 90% of them seen just once; the ten biggest clones take up 10%. The data were obtained in a study of blood T cell repertoires in COVID-19. The clonotype comes from a woman aged 45-65 years who had recovered from COVID-19. The sequencing sample was made of PBMCs or T cells enriched from blood (not recorded which).

CDR3 coding DNA: TGCGCCAGCAGCTTGTCTAGCGGGGGGGTGTCAGATACGCAGTATTTT. Protein product: CASSLSSGGVSDTQYF. The chain links TRBV5-1 to TRBJ2-3, with TRBD2 matching 12 bases. CDR1 is SGHRS, CDR2 YFSETQ, per germline. V trimming: 1 base; J trimming: 4 bases; junction bases outside the gene matches: 4. The CDR3 has 16 residues.